The present T cell receptor beta chain was sequenced within a study of response to subunit inactivated influenza vaccine. A single record per CDR3 protein comes from TCRdb applying MiXCR to the RT-PCR reads. The table shows approximately 700,000 distinct CDR3 sequences, with 15% to 19% occurring only once. Study-level results: Authors suggested seasonal influenza vaccinations each recruit few new T cells.

The CDR3 contains 12 residues. CDR1 MNHEY and CDR2 SVGEGT come from the germline V gene. The J segment lost 13 bases and the V segment lost 6 bases, leaving 11 bases of the junction unmatched. With regard to this clonotype: What it recognizes is unknown.

The source of this sequence is a man in his fifties or sixties who received an inactivated influenza vaccine. The sample was PBMCs from blood, taken about 11 days after vaccination. This chain uses TRBV6-2 or TRBV6-3 with TRBJ2-5, with 7 positions matching TRBD2. DNA for the CDR3: TGTGCCAGCAGGGAGGGTAGCGGGCCTCGGTACTTC. Its protein product is CASREGSGPRYF.